A selection of T cell receptor beta chains follows, all from one sample in a study of T cells in Graves' hyperthyroidism and ophthalmopathy. Via MiXCR, TCRdb re-called the multiplex PCR reads, giving one row per CDR3 protein. The data contain about 480,000 distinct CDR3 sequences, roughly 24% of them singletons. Input material: blood. The receptor source for this set is a woman under 40 with Graves' ophthalmopathy. Both conserved end residues are part of each CDR3. Fields, in order: V gene, D gene, clone size, J gene, CDR3 protein, CDR3 DNA. D genes are given only for firm matches. Where a row states a size, it is once, few, many or the class of an expanded clone; other rows omit it.

TRBV12-3/TRBV12-4,.,many,TRBJ2-2,CASSFMGPSGELFF,TGTGCCAGCAGTTTTATGGGGCCGTCCGGGGAGCTGTTTTTT
TRBV28,TRBD1,few,TRBJ2-3,CASSVQGAGDTQYF,TGTGCCAGCAGTGTACAGGGGGCCGGAGATACGCAGTATTTT
TRBV12-3/TRBV12-4,.,.,TRBJ2-7,CASDAVGYEQYF,TGTGCCAGCGACGCAGTGGGCTACGAGCAGTACTTC
TRBV15,.,.,TRBJ1-2,CATSRDGRRTSYTF,TGTGCCACCAGCAGAGACGGCAGACGAACGAGCTACACCTTC
TRBV12-3/TRBV12-4,.,.,TRBJ2-7,CAIRGSSYEQYF,TGTGCCATCCGGGGCAGCTCCTACGAGCAGTACTTC
TRBV19,.,few,TRBJ1-2,CASSARDQSYGYTF,TGTGCCAGTAGTGCCCGGGACCAAAGCTATGGCTACACCTTC
TRBV9,.,many,TRBJ1-5,CASSVGALQGQPQHF,TGTGCCAGCAGCGTAGGAGCACTTCAGGGGCAGCCCCAGCATTTT
TRBV6-2/TRBV6-3,.,many,TRBJ2-2,CASISSPRGSVRDGELFF,TGTGCCAGCATCTCCTCCCCCAGGGGTAGCGTTCGGGACGGGGAGCTGTTTTTT
TRBV6-5,TRBD1,.,TRBJ2-7,CASSYSMNDRGVYEQYF,TGTGCCAGCAGTTACTCGATGAACGACAGGGGCGTCTACGAGCAGTACTTC
TRBV6-5,.,few,TRBJ2-2,CASSYSKARESRELFF,TGTGCCAGCAGTTACTCGAAGGCTAGAGAGTCCCGGGAGCTGTTTTTT
TRBV6-1,TRBD1,.,TRBJ2-7,CASSEEEGGAYEQYF,TGTGCCAGCAGTGAAGAAGAAGGGGGCGCCTACGAGCAGTACTTC
TRBV11-1,.,many,TRBJ1-1,CASSLAPAMNTEAFF,TGTGCCAGCAGCTTAGCTCCAGCTATGAACACTGAAGCTTTCTTT
TRBV28,.,.,TRBJ2-7,CASRRGLYYEQYF,TGTGCCAGCAGGCGGGGGCTGTACTACGAGCAGTACTTC
TRBV20-1,.,many,TRBJ1-1,CSALGLMNTEAFF,TGCAGTGCACTGGGACTGATGAACACTGAAGCTTTCTTT
TRBV19,TRBD2,.,TRBJ2-2,CASSITGGGELFF,TGTGCCAGTAGTATAACGGGGGGCGGGGAGCTGTTTTTT
TRBV20-1,TRBD1,.,TRBJ1-5,CSARDLLTGSFQPQHF,TGCAGTGCTAGAGATTTGCTGACAGGGTCATTTCAGCCCCAGCATTTT
TRBV7-2,TRBD2,.,TRBJ2-5,CASSFGGKETQYF,TGTGCCAGCAGCTTCGGGGGGAAAGAGACCCAGTACTTC
TRBV24-1,TRBD1,.,TRBJ2-5,CATSDPTGAAYF,TGTGCCACCAGTGATCCTACAGGGGCCGCGTACTTC
TRBV20-1,.,many,TRBJ2-5,CSTGTAVGTQYF,TGCAGTACCGGGACGGCGGTTGGGACCCAGTACTTC
TRBV10-3,.,many,TRBJ2-6,CAIRGQLSGANVLTF,TGTGCCATCAGAGGACAGCTCTCTGGGGCCAACGTCCTGACTTTC
TRBV20-1,.,many,TRBJ2-5,CSARLGGGRETQYF,TGCAGTGCTAGGCTGGGAGGGGGCCGGGAGACCCAGTACTTC
TRBV28,.,few,TRBJ2-5,CASTHNTGTQGRRTQYF,TGTGCCAGCACACATAATACCGGGACACAAGGGCGTAGGACCCAGTACTTC
TRBV30,.,many,TRBJ1-6,CAWSVLGVNSPLHF,TGTGCCTGGAGTGTACTGGGGGTTAATTCACCCCTCCACTTT
TRBV2,.,.,TRBJ2-5,CASSERATYQETQYF,TGTGCCAGCAGCGAAAGGGCTACATACCAAGAGACCCAGTACTTC
TRBV5-1,TRBD2,.,TRBJ2-5,CASSLMARRGGPETQYF,TGCGCCAGCAGCTTGATGGCGCGGCGGGGGGGCCCAGAGACCCAGTACTTC
TRBV5-1,.,.,TRBJ2-5,CASSLDRGERQETQYF,TGCGCCAGCAGCTTGGATAGGGGGGAGAGACAAGAGACCCAGTACTTC
TRBV12-5,.,many,TRBJ1-1,CASGLDQGFNLWGTEAFF,TGTGCTAGTGGTTTGGATCAGGGCTTTAATCTTTGGGGCACTGAAGCTTTCTTT
TRBV20-1,.,few,TRBJ1-4,CSARDLIGQTNEKLFF,TGCAGTGCTAGAGACCTAATAGGACAGACTAATGAAAAACTGTTTTTT